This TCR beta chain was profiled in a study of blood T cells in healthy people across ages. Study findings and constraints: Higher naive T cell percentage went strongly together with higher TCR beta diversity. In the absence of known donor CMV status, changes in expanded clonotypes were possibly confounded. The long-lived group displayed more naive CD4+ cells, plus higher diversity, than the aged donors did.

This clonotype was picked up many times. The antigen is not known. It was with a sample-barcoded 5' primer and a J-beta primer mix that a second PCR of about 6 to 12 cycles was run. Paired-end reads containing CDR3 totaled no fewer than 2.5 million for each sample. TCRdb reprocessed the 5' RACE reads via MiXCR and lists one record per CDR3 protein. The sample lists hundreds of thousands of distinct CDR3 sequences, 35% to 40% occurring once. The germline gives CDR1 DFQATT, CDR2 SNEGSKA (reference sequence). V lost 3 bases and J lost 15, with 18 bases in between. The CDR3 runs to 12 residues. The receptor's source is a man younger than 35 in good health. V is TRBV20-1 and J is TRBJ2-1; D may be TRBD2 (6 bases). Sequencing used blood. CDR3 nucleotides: TGCAGTGCTAGCCGGGACTCTGAGTTCGCGTTCTTC. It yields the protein CSASRDSEFAFF.